Below, 27 T cell receptor beta chains from the same sample are listed, as sequenced in a study of early T cells in non-severe SARS-CoV-2 infection. TCRdb re-called the 5' RACE reads through MiXCR, storing one row per CDR3 protein. The sample lists about 64,000 distinct CDR3 sequences; around 4.9% were seen once. The source material was whole blood. These receptors were obtained from an adult who was a healthcare worker with PCR-confirmed SARS-CoV-2 infection or an uninfected control (not recorded which).

This clonotype was counted at least ten times. V usage is TRBV27 and J usage is TRBJ1-5, with 9 bases lining up with TRBD1. The CDR3 is 14 residues long. Germline V gene sequence: CDR1 MNHEY, CDR2 SMNVEV (reference sequence). V lost 7 bases and J lost 7; bases outside the gene matches: 8. The CDR3 loop reads CASKLQGAGQPQHF. CDR3 nucleotides: TGTGCCAGCAAATTACAGGGGGCAGGACAGCCCCAGCATTTT.

This clonotype was detected ten times or more. This sequence joins TRBV10-3 and TRBJ1-5, with D perhaps matching TRBD1 (5 bases). The V and J ends lost 2 bases and 7 bases respectively, with 9 bases between them. Germline CDR1 is ENHRY and CDR2 is SYGVKD. CDR3 length equals 13 residues. The CDR3, as DNA: TGTGCCATCAGTGAGGACGGGGCACAGCCCCAGCATTTT. The encoded protein is CAISEDGAQPQHF.

This clonotype was observed many times. The gene calls are TRBV11-2 and TRBJ2-7; D gene uncertain. CDR3 length: 16 amino acids. Germline V lookup: CDR1 SGHAT, CDR2 FQNNGV. Trimming took off 4 bases at V and 3 bases at J, with 19 bases between the two ends. The CDR3 coding sequence is TGTGCCAGCAGCTACATGGGGTCAATCCGAGGCTACGAGCAGTACTTC. Translating it yields CASSYMGSIRGYEQYF. Based on the CDR3 plus reference TRBV11-2 and TRBJ2-7, the full variable domain is EAGVAQSPRYKIIEKRQSVAFWCNPISGHATLYWYQQILGQGPKLLIQFQNNGVVDDSQLPKDRFSAERLKGVDSTLKIQPAKLEDSAVYLCASSYMGSIRGYEQYFGPGTRLTVT.

This clonotype came up many times. The V gene is TRBV24-1, the J gene TRBJ2-2; the D is unclear. V lost 5 bases, J lost 7 bases, and 10 bases lay in between. Germline V CDR1 and CDR2: KGHDR, SFDVKD. CDR3 length equals 13 residues. CDR3 loop: CATSASVRGELFF. Here the CDR3 DNA reads TGTGCCACCAGTGCTAGTGTTCGCGGGGAGCTGTTTTTT.

The sample holds many counts of this clonotype. The chain employs TRBV10-1 and TRBJ1-3; no firm D call. The length of the CDR3 is 14 residues. The germline gives CDR1 WNHNN, CDR2 SYGVQD (reference sequence). The V end lost 10 bases, the J end lost 1 base, and 14 bases lay between the germline ends. The CDR3 is CATSSGESGNTIYF. Here the CDR3 DNA reads TGCGCCACCTCCTCAGGAGAATCTGGAAACACCATATATTTT.

This clonotype has ten or more counts. V and J are TRBV12-3 or TRBV12-4 and TRBJ2-1, with D tentatively TRBD2 (6 bases). The CDR3 covers 14 residues. V dropped 7 bases and J dropped 4 bases, with 14 bases sitting between them. The CDR3 sequence: CASTSPGGYNEQFF. CDR3 nucleotide sequence: TGTGCCAGCACCTCCCCTGGGGGGTACAATGAGCAGTTCTTC.

This chain connects TRBV6-2 or TRBV6-3 to TRBJ2-7, with 7 bases fitting TRBD2. V shed 6 bases and J 2 bases; nucleotides not matched to a gene: 4. CDR3 size: 13 residues. CDR1 and CDR2 from the germline V gene are MNHEY and SVGEGT. The chain's CDR3 is CASSRDYTYEQYF. The CDR3 DNA reads as TGTGCCAGCAGCCGGGACTATACCTACGAGCAGTACTTC.

This clonotype was detected a few times. In nucleotides, the CDR3 is TGTGCCAGTAAGCGGGGGGACATGAACACTGAAGCTTTCTTT. As protein: CASKRGDMNTEAFF. The chain uses TRBV19 and TRBJ1-1; a weak D match, TRBD1 (6 bases). The V gene's germline CDR1 is LNHDA and CDR2 SQIVND (reference sequence). V lost 7 bases to trimming and J lost 0 bases, with 12 bases between them. The CDR3 loop spans 14 amino acids. Complete variable domain (other parts from reference TRBV19 and TRBJ1-1): DGGITQSPKYLFRKEGQNVTLSCEQNLNHDAMYWYRQDPGQGLRLIYYSQIVNDFQKGDIAEGYSVSREKKESFPLTVTSAQKNPTAFYLCASKRGDMNTEAFFGQGTRLTVV.

This clonotype was observed at least ten times. The CDR3 is CSAAPTSGGEYSYEQYF. In nucleotides, the CDR3 is TGCAGTGCCGCCCCGACTAGCGGGGGGGAATACTCCTACGAGCAGTACTTC. This sequence joins TRBV20-1 and TRBJ2-7; 14 positions agree with TRBD2. This CDR3 has 17 residues. Losses at the gene ends were 6 bases for V and 0 bases for J; bases not matched to a gene: 10. Germline CDR1 and CDR2: DFQATT and SNEGSKA (reference sequence).

This clonotype was recorded many times. The V call is TRBV24-1, the J call TRBJ2-3; D possibly corresponds to TRBD2 (6 bases). V lost 5 bases and J lost 3, with 14 bases in between. The germline CDR1 and CDR2 sequences are KGHDR and SFDVKD. The CDR3 covers 15 residues. The CDR3 here is CATSGRARETDTQYF. CDR3 DNA: TGTGCCACCAGTGGGAGGGCCAGGGAGACAGATACGCAGTATTTT.

This clonotype was seen at least ten times. This chain uses TRBV20-1 with TRBJ1-3, with TRBD1 as a possible D gene (5 bases). The CDR3 is made up of 15 amino acids. Per the germline V gene, CDR1 is DFQATT and CDR2 is SNEGSKA (reference sequence). Trimming shortened V by 1 base and J by 0 bases, and 10 bases separated the two germline ends. CDR3 coding DNA: TGCAGTGCTAGAGGCGACAGTCTCTCTGGAAACACCATATATTTT. This gives the protein CSARGDSLSGNTIYF.

This clonotype was seen ten or more times. This chain connects TRBV5-5 to TRBJ2-4, with D possibly matching TRBD2 (6 bases). V lost 4 bases to trimming and J lost 7 bases, with 18 bases between them. The length of the CDR3 is 15 residues. Germline loops: CDR1 SGHKS, CDR2 YYEKEE (reference sequence). CDR3 coding DNA: TGTGCCAGCAGCATTAGCGGAACCGAGGGGAACATTCAGTACTTC. This translates into CASSISGTEGNIQYF.

This clonotype was detected ten times or more. The chain recombines TRBV19 with TRBJ2-2; TRBD1 aligns across 10 bases. Germline CDR1 is LNHDA and CDR2 is SQIVND (reference sequence). Trimming took 7 bases from V and 9 from J; bases not matched to a gene: 8. The CDR3 covers 14 residues. CDR3 sequence: CASTRQGAKRELFF. The CDR3 bases are TGTGCCAGTACCCGACAGGGGGCGAAAAGGGAGCTGTTTTTT.

The CDR3 region has the DNA TGTGCCAGCAGTTCAGGACAGACAGTCGGAAACATTCAGTACTTC. Its translation: CASSSGQTVGNIQYF. The V and J genes are TRBV6-6 and TRBJ2-4; perhaps TRBD1 as D (6 bases). Trimming pared 4 bases from V and 6 bases from J, leaving 16 bases between. Germline CDR1 and CDR2: MNHNY and SVGAGI (reference sequence). CDR3 length equals 15 residues.

The gene calls are TRBV10-1 and TRBJ2-2; D unclear. The CDR3 has 13 amino acids. In germline, CDR1 is WNHNN, CDR2 SYGVQD (reference sequence). V lost 3 bases, J lost 1 base, and 3 bases lay in between. The CDR3 loop reads CASSELNTGELFF. CDR3 nucleotides: TGCGCCAGCAGTGAACTGAACACCGGGGAGCTGTTTTTT.

At least ten counts were recorded for this clonotype. A read error may produce the germline difference seen at one junction end. This chain links TRBV29-1 with TRBJ1-2; TRBD1 is a possible D gene (5 bases). This CDR3 is built from 13 residues. Germline-derived CDR1 and CDR2 are SQVTM and ANQGSEA. CDR3 amino acids: CSVEGEGNYGYTF. The CDR3 DNA follows: TGCAGCGTCGAAGGGGAGGGAAACTATGGCTACACCTTC.

This clonotype turned up a few times. V usage is TRBV6-1 and J usage is TRBJ2-1; D not resolved. The CDR3 length is 14 residues. Germline CDR1 is MNHNS and CDR2 is SASEGT. With 8 bases removed from V and 3 bases from J, the gap between germline ends came to 14 bases. CDR3 amino acids: CASPRNRLYNEQFF. The CDR3 bases are TGTGCCAGCCCGAGGAACAGACTCTACAATGAGCAGTTCTTC.

This clonotype was found many times. The chain links TRBV7-3 to TRBJ2-2; D gene uncertain. V lost 4 bases and J 1 base, leaving 13 bases between the germline ends. Germline loops: CDR1 SGHTA, CDR2 FQGTGA. This CDR3 region has 16 residues. This CDR3 reads CASSSYGSMNTGELFF. CDR3 in DNA: TGTGCCAGCAGCTCTTACGGATCAATGAACACCGGGGAGCTGTTTTTT.

The CDR3 spells CAWSVRAGGSDTQYF. The CDR3 region has the DNA TGTGCCTGGAGTGTACGAGCGGGAGGGTCAGATACGCAGTATTTT. The chain carries TRBV30 and TRBJ2-3; 10 bases fit TRBD2. V gave up 0 bases and J gave up 4 bases; unmatched junction bases: 4. CDR3 length equals 15 residues. Germline assignment: CDR1 GTSNPN and CDR2 SVGIG (reference sequence).

This clonotype was observed many times. The V call is TRBV7-9, the J call TRBJ2-3; D is unresolved. The CDR3 is 13 residues long. Germline V gene lookup returns CDR1 SEHNR and CDR2 FQNEAQ (reference sequence). Trimming cost V 5 bases and J 4 bases, with 10 bases left between them. This chain's CDR3 is CASSPIQADTQYF. The CDR3 coding sequence is TGTGCCAGCAGCCCTATTCAGGCAGATACGCAGTATTTT. Filled out from reference TRBV7-9 and TRBJ2-3, the complete variable domain reads DTGVSQNPRHKITKRGQNVTFRCDPISEHNRLYWYRQTLGQGPEFLTYFQNEAQLEKSRLLSDRFSAERPKGSFSTLEIQRTEQGDSAMYLCASSPIQADTQYFGPGTRLTVL.

This clonotype was picked up many times. The rearrangement links TRBV19 to TRBJ1-2, with D tentatively TRBD1 (5 bases). Per germline, CDR1 LNHDA and CDR2 SQIVND (reference sequence). Deletions cut 5 bases from V and 4 bases from J, with 14 bases between. CDR3 size: 14 residues. Here the CDR3 DNA reads TGTGCCAGTAGTGCGATTGACAGCCTCTATGGCTACACCTTC. Translating it yields CASSAIDSLYGYTF.

This clonotype has at least ten counts. This chain joins TRBV7-8 and TRBJ2-1; D not certain. This CDR3 has 17 residues. Germline lookup yields CDR1 SGHVS and CDR2 FQNEAQ. V was shortened by 6 bases and J by 0 bases, with 18 bases between the two germline ends. The CDR3, as DNA: TGTGCCAGCAGGTTAAGAATCGCGAAGAGCTCCTACAATGAGCAGTTCTTC. Translating it yields CASRLRIAKSSYNEQFF.

This clonotype was detected ten times or more. Here the CDR3 reads CSARDSGDTEAFF. In DNA form, the CDR3 reads TGCAGTGCTAGAGACTCGGGGGACACTGAAGCTTTCTTT. The genes are TRBV20-1 and TRBJ1-1; a weak D match, TRBD1 (5 bases). Germline loops: CDR1 DFQATT, CDR2 SNEGSKA (reference sequence). This CDR3 has 13 amino acids. Trimming took 0 bases from V and 3 from J, leaving 8 bases between them.

This clonotype was counted many times. This sequence joins TRBV11-2 and TRBJ2-1; 7 nucleotides match TRBD1. J was trimmed by 0 bases and V by 4 bases; bases with no gene match: 3. The CDR3 extends over 15 amino acids. CDR1 and CDR2 (germline): SGHAT, FQNNGV. CDR3 amino acids: CASSSGQSSYNEQFF. For the CDR3, the DNA is TGTGCCAGCAGCTCGGGACAGAGCTCCTACAATGAGCAGTTCTTC. Supplemented by reference TRBV11-2 and TRBJ2-1, the full variable domain reads EAGVAQSPRYKIIEKRQSVAFWCNPISGHATLYWYQQILGQGPKLLIQFQNNGVVDDSQLPKDRFSAERLKGVDSTLKIQPAKLEDSAVYLCASSSGQSSYNEQFFGPGTRLTVL.

This clonotype occurred many times. The rearrangement uses TRBV7-2 and TRBJ2-2, with D uncertain. The CDR3 is 14 residues long. Trimming left V 3 bases short and J 2 bases short, with 7 bases between. Germline CDR1 SGHTA, CDR2 FQGNSA. CDR3 nucleotide sequence: TGTGCCAGCAGCTTTTCCATCAACACCGGGGAGCTGTTTTTT. It yields the protein CASSFSINTGELFF.

The sample holds many counts of this clonotype. This chain joins TRBV7-2 and TRBJ2-1, with 12 bases identical to TRBD2. Germline CDR1 is SGHTA and CDR2 is FQGNSA. The CDR3 totals 15 residues. V gave up 2 bases and J gave up 8 bases; unmatched junction bases: 4. The CDR3 is CASSLSPSGRDEQFF. CDR3 in DNA: TGTGCCAGCAGCTTATCCCCTAGCGGGAGGGATGAGCAGTTCTTC.

In its sample, this clonotype was seen a few times. The chain uses TRBV5-1 and TRBJ2-3; TRBD2 matches at 8 bases. The ends lost 4 bases at V and 2 bases at J; junction bases unmatched: 12. The CDR3 consists of 17 residues. Per the germline V gene, CDR1 is SGHRS and CDR2 is YFSETQ. Written as DNA, the CDR3 is TGCGCCAGCAGCCACGACGTCACTAGCGGAGACACAGATACGCAGTATTTT. This translates into CASSHDVTSGDTDTQYF.